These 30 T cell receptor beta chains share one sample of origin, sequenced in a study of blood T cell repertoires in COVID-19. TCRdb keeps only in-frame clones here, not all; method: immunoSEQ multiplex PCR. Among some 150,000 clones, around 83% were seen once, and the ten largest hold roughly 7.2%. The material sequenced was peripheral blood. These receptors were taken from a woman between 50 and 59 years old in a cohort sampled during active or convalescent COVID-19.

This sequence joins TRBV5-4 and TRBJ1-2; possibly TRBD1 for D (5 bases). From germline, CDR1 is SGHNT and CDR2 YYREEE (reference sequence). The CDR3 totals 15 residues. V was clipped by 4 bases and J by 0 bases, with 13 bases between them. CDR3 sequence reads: CASSLRQFPNYGYTF. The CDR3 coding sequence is TGTGCCAGCAGCCTAAGACAGTTTCCTAACTATGGCTACACCTTC.

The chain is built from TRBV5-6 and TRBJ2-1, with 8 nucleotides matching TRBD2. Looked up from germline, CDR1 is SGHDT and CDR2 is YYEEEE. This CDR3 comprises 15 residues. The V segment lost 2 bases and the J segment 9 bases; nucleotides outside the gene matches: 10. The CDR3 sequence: CASSFRTGGIGEQFF. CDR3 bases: TGTGCCAGCAGCTTCCGTACGGGGGGGATCGGTGAGCAGTTCTTC.

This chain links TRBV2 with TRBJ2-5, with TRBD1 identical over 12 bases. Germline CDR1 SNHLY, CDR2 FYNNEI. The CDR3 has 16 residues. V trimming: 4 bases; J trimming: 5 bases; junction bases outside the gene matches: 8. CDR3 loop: CASSGFGTGGAETQYF. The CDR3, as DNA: TGTGCCAGCAGTGGTTTCGGGACAGGGGGCGCTGAGACCCAGTACTTC.

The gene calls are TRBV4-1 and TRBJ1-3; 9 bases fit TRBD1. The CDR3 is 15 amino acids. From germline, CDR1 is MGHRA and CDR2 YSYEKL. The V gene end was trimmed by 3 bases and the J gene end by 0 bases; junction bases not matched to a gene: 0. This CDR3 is CASSQGQGSGNTIYF. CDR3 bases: TGCGCCAGCAGCCAGGGACAGGGCTCTGGAAACACCATATATTTT.

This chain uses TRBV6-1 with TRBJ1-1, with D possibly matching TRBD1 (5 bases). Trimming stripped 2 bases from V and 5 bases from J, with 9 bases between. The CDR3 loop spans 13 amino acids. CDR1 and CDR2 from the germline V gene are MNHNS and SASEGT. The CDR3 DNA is TGTGCCAGCAGTGAACAGGGAGGGACTGAAGCTTTCTTT. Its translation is CASSEQGGTEAFF.

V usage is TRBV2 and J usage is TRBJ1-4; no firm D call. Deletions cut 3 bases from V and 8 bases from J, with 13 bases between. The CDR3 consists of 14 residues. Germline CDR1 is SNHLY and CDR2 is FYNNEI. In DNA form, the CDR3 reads TGTGCCAGCAGTGATGGGAGGTTCGAGGAAAAACTGTTTTTT. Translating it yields CASSDGRFEEKLFF.

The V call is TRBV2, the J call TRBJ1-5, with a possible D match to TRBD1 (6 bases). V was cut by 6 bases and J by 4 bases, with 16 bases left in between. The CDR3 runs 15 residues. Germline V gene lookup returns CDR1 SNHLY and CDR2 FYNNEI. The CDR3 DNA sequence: TGTGCCAGCAGATCGACAGGCCCGGGGAATCAGCCCCAGCATTTT. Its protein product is CASRSTGPGNQPQHF.

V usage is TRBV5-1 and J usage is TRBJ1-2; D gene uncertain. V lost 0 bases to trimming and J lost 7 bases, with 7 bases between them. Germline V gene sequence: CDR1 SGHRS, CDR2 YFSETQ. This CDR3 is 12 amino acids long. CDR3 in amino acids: CASSLVGSGYTF. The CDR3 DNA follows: TGCGCCAGCAGCTTGGTGGGGAGTGGCTACACCTTC.

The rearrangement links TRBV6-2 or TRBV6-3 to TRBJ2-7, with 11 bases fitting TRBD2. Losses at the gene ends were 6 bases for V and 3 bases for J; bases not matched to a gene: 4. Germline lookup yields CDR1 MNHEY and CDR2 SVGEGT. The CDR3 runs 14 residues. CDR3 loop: CASSRLAGGYEQYF. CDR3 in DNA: TGTGCCAGCAGCCGTCTAGCGGGGGGCTACGAGCAGTACTTC.

Here the CDR3 reads CASSLDGGDTQYF. CDR3 DNA sequence: TGTGCCAGCAGCTTAGACGGGGGAGATACGCAGTATTTT. The rearrangement uses TRBV13 and TRBJ2-3; weak D call: TRBD2 (6 bases). The V gene's germline CDR1 is PRHDT and CDR2 FYEKMQ (reference sequence). The CDR3 contains 13 residues. The germline V and J ends were trimmed by 1 base and 5 bases, with 7 bases remaining between them.

CDR3 sequence (DNA): TGCGCCAGCAGCCGCGGACTAGCGCCCGACTACGAGCAGTACTTC. Encoded protein: CASSRGLAPDYEQYF. The chain is built from TRBV4-3 and TRBJ2-7; the match to TRBD2 covers 9 bases. Per the germline V gene, CDR1 is LGHNA and CDR2 is YSLEER. The CDR3 sequence is 15 residues long. The V segment lost 4 bases and the J segment 3 bases; nucleotides outside the gene matches: 7.

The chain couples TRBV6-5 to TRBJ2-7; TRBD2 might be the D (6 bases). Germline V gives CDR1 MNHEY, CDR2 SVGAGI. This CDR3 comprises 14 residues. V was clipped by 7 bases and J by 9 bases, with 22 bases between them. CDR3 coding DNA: TGTGCCAGCACGTCCCCCTCCTCCGGGGGAGGGCAGTACTTC. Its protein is CASTSPSSGGGQYF.

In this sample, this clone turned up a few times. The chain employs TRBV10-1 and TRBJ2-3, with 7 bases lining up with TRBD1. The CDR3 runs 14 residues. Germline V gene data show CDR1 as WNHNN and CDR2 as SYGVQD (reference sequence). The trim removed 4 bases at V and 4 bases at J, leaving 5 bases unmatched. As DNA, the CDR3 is TGCGCCAGCAGTGGCGGCCAGGGGGCAGATACGCAGTATTTT. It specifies CASSGGQGADTQYF.

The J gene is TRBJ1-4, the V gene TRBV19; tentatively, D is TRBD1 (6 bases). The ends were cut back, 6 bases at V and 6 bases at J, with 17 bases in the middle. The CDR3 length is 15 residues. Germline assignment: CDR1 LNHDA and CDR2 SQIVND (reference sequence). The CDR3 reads CASSSSRGSYEKLFF. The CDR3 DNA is TGTGCCAGTAGCTCATCGAGGGGGTCCTATGAAAAACTGTTTTTT.

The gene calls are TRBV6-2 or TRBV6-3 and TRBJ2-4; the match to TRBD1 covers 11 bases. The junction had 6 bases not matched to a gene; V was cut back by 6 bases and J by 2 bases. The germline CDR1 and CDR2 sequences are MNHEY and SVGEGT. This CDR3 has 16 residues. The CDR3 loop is CASSTDRGQTKNIQYF. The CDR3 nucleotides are TGTGCCAGCAGCACGGACAGGGGGCAGACCAAAAACATTCAGTACTTC.

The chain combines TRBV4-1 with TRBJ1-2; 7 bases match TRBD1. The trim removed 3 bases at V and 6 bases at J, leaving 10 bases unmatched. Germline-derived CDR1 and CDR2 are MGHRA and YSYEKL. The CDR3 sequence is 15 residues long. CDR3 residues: CASSQLQGSQDGYTF. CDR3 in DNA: TGCGCCAGCAGCCAGTTACAGGGGAGTCAGGATGGCTACACCTTC.

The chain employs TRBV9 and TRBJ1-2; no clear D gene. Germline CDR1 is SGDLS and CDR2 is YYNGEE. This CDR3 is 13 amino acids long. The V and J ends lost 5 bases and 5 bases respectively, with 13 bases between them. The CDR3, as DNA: TGTGCCAGCAGAGATCCGGGGAATTATGGCTACACCTTC. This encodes CASRDPGNYGYTF.

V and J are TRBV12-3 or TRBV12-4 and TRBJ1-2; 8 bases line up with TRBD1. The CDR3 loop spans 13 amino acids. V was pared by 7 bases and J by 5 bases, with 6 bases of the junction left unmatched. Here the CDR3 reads CASTLDRVYGYTF. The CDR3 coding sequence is TGTGCCAGCACTTTGGACAGGGTGTATGGCTACACCTTC.

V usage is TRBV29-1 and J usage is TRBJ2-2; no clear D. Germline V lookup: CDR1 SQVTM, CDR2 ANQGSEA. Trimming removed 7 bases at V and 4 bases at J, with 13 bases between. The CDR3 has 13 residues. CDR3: CSADEWSTGELFF. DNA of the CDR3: TGCAGCGCCGACGAATGGAGCACCGGGGAGCTGTTTTTT.

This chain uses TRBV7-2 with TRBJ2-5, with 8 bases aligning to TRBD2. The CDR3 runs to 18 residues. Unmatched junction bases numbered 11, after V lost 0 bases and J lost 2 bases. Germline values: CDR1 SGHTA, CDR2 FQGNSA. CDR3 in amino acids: CASSLASYGGGNQETQYF. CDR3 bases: TGTGCCAGCAGCTTAGCGTCCTACGGGGGGGGTAATCAAGAGACCCAGTACTTC.

CDR3: CASSQPDYNEQFF. CDR3 DNA sequence: TGTGCCAGCAGCCAACCAGACTACAATGAGCAGTTCTTC. V gene TRBV3-1 (or the pseudogene TRBV3-2) combines with J gene TRBJ2-1; no clear D gene. The CDR3 contains 13 residues. Germline V gives CDR1 LGHDT, CDR2 YNNKEL (reference sequence). V gave up 2 bases and J gave up 3 bases, with 5 bases separating them.

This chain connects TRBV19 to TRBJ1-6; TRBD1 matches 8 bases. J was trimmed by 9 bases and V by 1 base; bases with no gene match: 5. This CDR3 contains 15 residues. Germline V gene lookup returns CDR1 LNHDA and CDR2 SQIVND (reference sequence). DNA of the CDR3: TGTGCCAGTAGTATAGGTCAGGGGGCCTCTTCACCCCTCCACTTT. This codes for CASSIGQGASSPLHF.

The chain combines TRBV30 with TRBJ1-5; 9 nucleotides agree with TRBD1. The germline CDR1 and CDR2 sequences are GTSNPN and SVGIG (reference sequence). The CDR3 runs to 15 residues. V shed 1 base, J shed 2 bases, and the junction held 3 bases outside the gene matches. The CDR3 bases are TGTGCCTGGAGTGGGGGACAGGGTGGCAATCAGCCCCAGCATTTT. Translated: CAWSGGQGGNQPQHF.

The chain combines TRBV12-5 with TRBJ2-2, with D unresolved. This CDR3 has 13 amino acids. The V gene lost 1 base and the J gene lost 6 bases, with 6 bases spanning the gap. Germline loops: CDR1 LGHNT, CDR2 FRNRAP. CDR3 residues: CASGLAYAGELFF. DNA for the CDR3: TGTGCTAGTGGTTTGGCTTATGCCGGGGAGCTGTTTTTT.

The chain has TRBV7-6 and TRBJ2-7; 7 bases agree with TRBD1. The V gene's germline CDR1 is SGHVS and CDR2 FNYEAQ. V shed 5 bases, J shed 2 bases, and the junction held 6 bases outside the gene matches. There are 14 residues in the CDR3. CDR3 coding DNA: TGTGCCAGCAGCCACAGGGGACCCGCCTACGAGCAGTACTTC. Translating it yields CASSHRGPAYEQYF.

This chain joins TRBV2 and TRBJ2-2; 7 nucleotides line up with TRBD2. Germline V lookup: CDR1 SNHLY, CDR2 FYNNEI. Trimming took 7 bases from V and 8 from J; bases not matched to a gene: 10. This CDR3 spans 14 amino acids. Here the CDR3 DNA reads TGTGCCAGCATCGCTGGGGGGGGTCGAGGGGAGCTGTTTTTT. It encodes CASIAGGGRGELFF.

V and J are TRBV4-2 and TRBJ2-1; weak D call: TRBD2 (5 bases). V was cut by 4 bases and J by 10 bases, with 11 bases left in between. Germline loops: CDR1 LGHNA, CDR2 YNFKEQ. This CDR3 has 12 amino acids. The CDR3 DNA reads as TGTGCCAGCAGCCCCCGTCCGGGGGAGCAGTTCTTC. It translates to CASSPRPGEQFF.

This CDR3 reads CASSFRRTGKDWNEKLFF. In nucleotides, the CDR3 is TGTGCCAGCAGCTTTAGACGGACAGGGAAGGACTGGAATGAAAAACTGTTTTTT. V and J are TRBV7-9 and TRBJ1-4, with TRBD1 identical over 8 bases. The junction had 14 bases not matched to a gene; V was cut back by 3 bases and J by 5 bases. CDR3 size: 18 residues. Germline CDR1 and CDR2: SEHNR and FQNEAQ (reference sequence).

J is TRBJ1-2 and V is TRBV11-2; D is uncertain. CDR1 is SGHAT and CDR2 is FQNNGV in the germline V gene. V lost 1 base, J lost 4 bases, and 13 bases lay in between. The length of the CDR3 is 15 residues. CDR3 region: CASSLGGGRTYGYTF. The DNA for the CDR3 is TGTGCCAGCAGCTTAGGAGGAGGACGGACCTATGGCTACACCTTC.

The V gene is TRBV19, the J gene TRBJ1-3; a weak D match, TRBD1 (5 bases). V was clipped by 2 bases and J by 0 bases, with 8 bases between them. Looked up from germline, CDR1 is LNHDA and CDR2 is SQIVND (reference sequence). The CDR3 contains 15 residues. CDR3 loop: CASSITGHSGNTIYF. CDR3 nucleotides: TGTGCCAGTAGTATAACAGGACACTCTGGAAACACCATATATTTT.